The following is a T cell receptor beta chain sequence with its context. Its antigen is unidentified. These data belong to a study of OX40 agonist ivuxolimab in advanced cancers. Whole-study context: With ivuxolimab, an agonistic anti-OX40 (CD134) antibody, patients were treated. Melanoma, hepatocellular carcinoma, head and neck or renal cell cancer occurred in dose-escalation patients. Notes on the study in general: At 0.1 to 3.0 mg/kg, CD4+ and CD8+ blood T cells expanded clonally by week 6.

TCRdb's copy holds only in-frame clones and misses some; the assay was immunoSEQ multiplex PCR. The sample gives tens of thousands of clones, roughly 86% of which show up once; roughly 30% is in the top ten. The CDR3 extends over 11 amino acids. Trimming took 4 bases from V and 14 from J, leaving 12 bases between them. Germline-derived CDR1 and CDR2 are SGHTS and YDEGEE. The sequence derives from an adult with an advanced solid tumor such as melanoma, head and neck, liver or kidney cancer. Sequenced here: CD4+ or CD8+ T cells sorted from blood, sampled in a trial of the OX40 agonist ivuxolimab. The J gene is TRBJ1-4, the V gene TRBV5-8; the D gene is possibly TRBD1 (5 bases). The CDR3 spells CASSPGGGLFF. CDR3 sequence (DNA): TGTGCCAGCAGCCCGGGGGGTGGGCTGTTTTTT.